Listed below are T cell receptor beta chains from one sample, sequenced in a study of blood T cells in healthy people across ages. TCRdb recomputed calls from the 5' RACE reads with MiXCR, one row per CDR3 protein. The sample carries about 730,000 distinct CDR3 sequences, roughly 44% recorded once. What was sequenced was blood. Receptor source: a woman aged 55-69 years in good health. Both conserved end residues are part of each CDR3. The D gene is left open where the match is weak. For some rows the clone size is stated as once, few or many, or as a class when expanded; others skip it.

clone_size: NA; j_call: TRBJ2-7; d_call: NA; v_call: TRBV5-1; cdr3_nt: TGCGCCAGCAATATAGGGTTGGAGTCCTACGAGCAGTACTTC; cdr3_aa: CASNIGLESYEQYF
clone_size: NA; j_call: TRBJ2-1; d_call: NA; v_call: TRBV7-3; cdr3_nt: TGTGCCAGCAGTCAAAGGTTCGATGAGCAGTTCTTC; cdr3_aa: CASSQRFDEQFF
clone_size: NA; j_call: TRBJ2-1; d_call: TRBD2; v_call: TRBV7-2; cdr3_nt: TGTGCCATCAGCTTAAACGAGCGGGAGAATTACAATGAGCAGTTCTTC; cdr3_aa: CAISLNERENYNEQFF
clone_size: NA; j_call: TRBJ2-7; d_call: NA; v_call: TRBV6-2/TRBV6-3; cdr3_nt: TGTGCCAGCAGAAGAATGGGCGGTAGGGGCGAGCAGTACTTC; cdr3_aa: CASRRMGGRGEQYF
clone_size: NA; j_call: TRBJ2-7; d_call: NA; v_call: TRBV6-2/TRBV6-3; cdr3_nt: TGTGCCAGCAGTCTCCTTAGCAGCGTACTAGGGCCCTACGAGCAGTACTTC; cdr3_aa: CASSLLSSVLGPYEQYF
clone_size: many; j_call: TRBJ2-1; d_call: TRBD2; v_call: TRBV7-3; cdr3_nt: TGTGCCAGCAGCCTGAGTAGCGGGCTGAACAATGAGCAGTTCTTC; cdr3_aa: CASSLSSGLNNEQFF
clone_size: NA; j_call: TRBJ2-3; d_call: NA; v_call: TRBV5-6; cdr3_nt: TGTGCCAGCATGAGAATCTCTAGCACAGATACGCAGTATTTT; cdr3_aa: CASMRISSTDTQYF
clone_size: NA; j_call: TRBJ2-5; d_call: TRBD1; v_call: TRBV7-6; cdr3_nt: TGTGCCAGCAGCCCCTTAGGGGGCCATTCGCCGGAGCAGTACTTC; cdr3_aa: CASSPLGGHSPEQYF
clone_size: NA; j_call: TRBJ2-6; d_call: TRBD1; v_call: TRBV6-1; cdr3_nt: TGTGCCAGCAGTGAAGAGGGACAGAAGTTCGGGGCCAACGTCCTGACTTTC; cdr3_aa: CASSEEGQKFGANVLTF
clone_size: few; j_call: TRBJ2-5; d_call: TRBD1; v_call: TRBV18; cdr3_nt: TGTGCCAGCTCAGCGACAGGGCCACAAGAGACCCAGTACTTC; cdr3_aa: CASSATGPQETQYF
clone_size: few; j_call: TRBJ2-3; d_call: NA; v_call: TRBV4-2; cdr3_nt: TGTGCCAGCAGCCAAGATGAGGGAGACCTTAAACCGCCGCAGTATTTT; cdr3_aa: CASSQDEGDLKPPQYF
clone_size: NA; j_call: TRBJ1-2; d_call: NA; v_call: TRBV7-9; cdr3_nt: TGTGCCAGCAGCGCATACAGAGACCTTAACTATGGCTACACCTTC; cdr3_aa: CASSAYRDLNYGYTF
clone_size: NA; j_call: TRBJ2-1; d_call: TRBD2; v_call: TRBV29-1; cdr3_nt: TGCAGCGTCAGCCAGCGGGGCCCGGCGAATGAGCAGTTCTTC; cdr3_aa: CSVSQRGPANEQFF
clone_size: few; j_call: TRBJ2-1; d_call: NA; v_call: TRBV27; cdr3_nt: TGTGCCAGCAGTTTTTGGGGGCCGACGAACAATGAGCAGTTCTTC; cdr3_aa: CASSFWGPTNNEQFF
clone_size: many; j_call: TRBJ1-1; d_call: TRBD1; v_call: TRBV20-1; cdr3_nt: TGCAGTGCTCCGGGACAGTCGAGGGAAGCTTTCTTT; cdr3_aa: CSAPGQSREAFF
clone_size: few; j_call: TRBJ2-7; d_call: NA; v_call: TRBV20-1; cdr3_nt: TGCAGTGCTAGAAGGCAGCCCTACGAGCAGTACTTC; cdr3_aa: CSARRQPYEQYF
clone_size: NA; j_call: TRBJ2-7; d_call: TRBD1; v_call: TRBV20-1; cdr3_nt: TGCAGTGCTTCACACAGGGGGCTTTCCTACGAGCAGTACTTC; cdr3_aa: CSASHRGLSYEQYF
clone_size: once; j_call: TRBJ1-3; d_call: NA; v_call: TRBV4-2; cdr3_nt: TGTGCCAGCAGCCTTTCGCGAGAAGGGTCTGGAAACACCATATATTTT; cdr3_aa: CASSLSREGSGNTIYF
clone_size: NA; j_call: TRBJ2-3; d_call: NA; v_call: TRBV12-3/TRBV12-4; cdr3_nt: TGTGCCAGCAGTTTAGGGAGCCCTAGCCTTGCAGATACGCAGTATTTT; cdr3_aa: CASSLGSPSLADTQYF
clone_size: NA; j_call: TRBJ1-4; d_call: NA; v_call: TRBV27; cdr3_nt: TGTGCCAGCAGGATAAGGGTTTCAACTAATGAAAAACTGTTTTTT; cdr3_aa: CASRIRVSTNEKLFF
clone_size: NA; j_call: TRBJ2-2; d_call: TRBD2; v_call: TRBV7-2; cdr3_nt: TGTGCCAGCAGCTCTAGCGGGAGGGGCACCGGGGAGCTGTTTTTT; cdr3_aa: CASSSSGRGTGELFF
clone_size: NA; j_call: TRBJ1-1; d_call: NA; v_call: TRBV18; cdr3_nt: TGTGCCAGCTCTAACGTACTGATGGCCCCAGCCAACACTGAAGCTTTCTTT; cdr3_aa: CASSNVLMAPANTEAFF
clone_size: NA; j_call: TRBJ2-2; d_call: NA; v_call: TRBV21-1; cdr3_nt: TGTGCCAGCAGCAAAGAAGCCTTGTCCACCGGGGAGCTGTTTTTT; cdr3_aa: CASSKEALSTGELFF